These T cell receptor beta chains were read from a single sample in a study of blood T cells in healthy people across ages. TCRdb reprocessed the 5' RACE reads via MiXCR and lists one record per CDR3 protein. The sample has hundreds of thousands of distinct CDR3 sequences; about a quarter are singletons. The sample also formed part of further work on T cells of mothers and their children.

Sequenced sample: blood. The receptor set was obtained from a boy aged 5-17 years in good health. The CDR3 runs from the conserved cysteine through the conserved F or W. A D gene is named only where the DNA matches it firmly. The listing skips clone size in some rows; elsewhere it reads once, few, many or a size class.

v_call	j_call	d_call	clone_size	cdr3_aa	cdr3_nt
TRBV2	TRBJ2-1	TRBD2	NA	CASTQYGGGAFEQFF	TGTGCCAGCACACAGTATGGCGGGGGGGCTTTTGAGCAGTTCTTC
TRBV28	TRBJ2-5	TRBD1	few	CASSLFGTRTGKETQYF	TGTGCCAGCAGTTTATTCGGGACTCGGACAGGGAAAGAGACCCAGTACTTC
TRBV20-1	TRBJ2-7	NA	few	CSASRDFTYEQYF	TGCAGTGCTAGCCGGGACTTCACCTACGAGCAGTACTTC
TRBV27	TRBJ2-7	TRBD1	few	CASSLGDRGLAYEQYF	TGTGCCAGCAGTTTAGGGGACAGGGGCCTCGCCTACGAGCAGTACTTC
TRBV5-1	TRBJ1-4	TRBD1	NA	CASSLFGGQVPKKLFF	TGCGCCAGCAGCTTGTTTGGGGGACAGGTGCCGAAGAAACTGTTTTTT
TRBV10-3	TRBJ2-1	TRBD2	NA	CAISVGSGGVDSYNEQFF	TGTGCCATCAGTGTAGGTAGCGGGGGGGTGGACTCCTACAATGAGCAGTTCTTC
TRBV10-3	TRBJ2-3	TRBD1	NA	CAISESGQGAHTQYF	TGTGCCATCAGTGAGTCTGGACAGGGGGCTCATACGCAGTATTTT
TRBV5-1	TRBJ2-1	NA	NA	CARLTEYNEQFF	TGCGCCAGACTTACAGAGTACAATGAGCAGTTCTTC
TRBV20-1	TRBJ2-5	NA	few	CSAREGSRKTQYF	TGCAGTGCTAGAGAGGGCAGTAGAAAGACCCAGTACTTC
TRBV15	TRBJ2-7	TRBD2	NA	CATSRDTGTSGPYEQYF	TGTGCCACCAGCAGAGATACCGGGACTAGCGGACCCTACGAGCAGTACTTC
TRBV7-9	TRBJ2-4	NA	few	CASSLTGAKNIQHF	TGTGCCAGCAGCTTAACAGGAGCCAAAAACATTCAGCACTTC
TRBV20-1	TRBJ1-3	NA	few	CSAASPLGNTIYF	TGCAGTGCCGCTTCCCCCCTTGGAAACACCATATATTTT
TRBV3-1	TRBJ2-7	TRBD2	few	CASSQGLADPYEQYF	TGTGCCAGCAGCCAGGGACTAGCGGACCCCTACGAGCAGTACTTC
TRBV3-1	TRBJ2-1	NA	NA	CASSQPRTGGNEQFF	TGTGCCAGCAGCCAACCTAGGACAGGAGGGAATGAGCAGTTCTTC
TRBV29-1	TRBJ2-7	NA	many	CSVDGNSYEQYF	TGCAGCGTTGACGGCAATTCCTACGAGCAGTACTTC
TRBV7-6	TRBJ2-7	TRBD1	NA	CASSPLTGTGFYEQYF	TGTGCCAGCAGCCCGCTAACCGGGACAGGCTTCTACGAGCAGTACTTC
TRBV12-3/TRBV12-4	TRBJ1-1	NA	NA	CASSSPPTEAFF	TGTGCCAGCAGCAGTCCTCCCACTGAAGCTTTCTTT
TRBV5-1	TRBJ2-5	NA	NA	CASSLISSGDQETQYF	TGCGCCAGCAGCTTGATTAGCTCGGGGGATCAAGAGACCCAGTACTTC
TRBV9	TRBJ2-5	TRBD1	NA	CASSVDRGHQETQYF	TGTGCCAGCAGCGTCGACAGGGGCCACCAAGAGACCCAGTACTTC
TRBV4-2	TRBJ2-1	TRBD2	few	CASSQGGGETSGALGSYNERFF	TGTGCCAGCAGCCAAGGAGGAGGTGAGACTAGCGGGGCATTAGGATCCTACAATGAGCGGTTCTTC
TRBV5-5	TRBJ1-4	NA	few	CASSLGPTDPNEKLFF	TGTGCCAGCAGCTTGGGACCGACTGACCCTAATGAAAAACTGTTTTTT
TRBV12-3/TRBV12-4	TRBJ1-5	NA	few	CASRGTAQPQHF	TGTGCCAGCAGGGGTACAGCGCAGCCCCAGCATTTT
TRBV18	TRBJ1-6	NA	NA	CASSPTTVDNSPLHF	TGTGCCAGCTCACCCACGACGGTGGATAATTCACCCCTCCACTTT
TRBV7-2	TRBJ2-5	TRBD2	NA	CASNLAGTETQYF	TGTGCCAGCAACCTAGCGGGGACAGAGACCCAGTACTTC
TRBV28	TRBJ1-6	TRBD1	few	CASGPRGGNSPLHF	TGTGCCAGCGGGCCCAGGGGGGGTAATTCACCCCTCCACTTT
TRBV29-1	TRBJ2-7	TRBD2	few	CRVEGAGGPSGEQYF	TGCAGAGTTGAAGGGGCGGGGGGACCTTCGGGGGAGCAGTACTTC
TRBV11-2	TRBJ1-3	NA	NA	CASSLEPGRGNTIYF	TGTGCCAGCAGCTTAGAGCCGGGACGGGGAAACACCATATATTTT
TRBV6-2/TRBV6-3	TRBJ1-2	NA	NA	CASSYDQDGGFLGYTF	TGTGCCAGCAGTTACGATCAGGACGGAGGATTCTTAGGCTACACCTTC
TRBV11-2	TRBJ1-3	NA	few	CASSQQFSGNTIYF	TGTGCCAGCAGTCAACAGTTCTCTGGAAACACCATATATTTT
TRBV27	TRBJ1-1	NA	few	CASSLYAGTEAFF	TGTGCCAGCAGTTTATATGCGGGGACTGAAGCTTTCTTT
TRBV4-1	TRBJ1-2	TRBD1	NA	CASSRLQGTSNYGYTF	TGCGCCAGCAGCCGATTACAGGGGACCTCTAACTATGGCTACACCTTC
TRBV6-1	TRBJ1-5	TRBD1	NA	CASSVPPGQRNQPQHF	TGTGCCAGCAGCGTACCGCCGGGACAGCGCAATCAGCCCCAGCATTTT
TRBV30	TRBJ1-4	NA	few	CAWIRPDRQSEKLFF	TGTGCCTGGATCCGCCCGGACAGACAAAGTGAAAAACTGTTTTTT
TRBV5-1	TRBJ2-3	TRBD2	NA	CASSPPSGGAADTQYF	TGCGCCAGCAGCCCCCCTAGCGGGGGGGCGGCAGATACGCAGTATTTT
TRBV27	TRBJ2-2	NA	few	CASRTDSTIYGGELFF	TGTGCCAGCAGAACGGACAGTACAATCTATGGCGGGGAGCTGTTTTTT
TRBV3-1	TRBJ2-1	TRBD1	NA	CASSRQRTGGAHNEQFF	TGTGCCAGCAGCCGGCAACGTACAGGGGGCGCCCACAATGAGCAGTTCTTC
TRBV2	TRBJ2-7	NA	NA	CARQKGVYSYEQYF	TGTGCCAGACAAAAGGGGGTATATTCCTACGAGCAGTACTTC
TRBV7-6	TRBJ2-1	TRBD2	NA	CASSLAGEGNEQFF	TGTGCCAGCAGCTTAGCGGGGGAGGGGAATGAGCAGTTCTTC
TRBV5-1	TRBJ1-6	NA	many	CASSLDPGDSPLHF	TGCGCCAGCAGCTTGGACCCCGGCGATTCACCCCTCCACTTT
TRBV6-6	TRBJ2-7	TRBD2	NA	CASTPRSSGGYEQYF	TGTGCCAGCACCCCTAGGTCTAGCGGGGGTTACGAGCAGTACTTC
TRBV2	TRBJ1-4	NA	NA	CAWGDGPNEKLFF	TGTGCCTGGGGGGACGGCCCAAATGAAAAACTGTTTTTT
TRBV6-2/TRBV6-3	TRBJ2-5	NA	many	CASTLRRGGETQYF	TGTGCCAGCACCCTTCGACGGGGAGGAGAGACCCAGTACTTC
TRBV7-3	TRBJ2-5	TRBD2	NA	CASSFGLAGGPKETQYF	TGTGCCAGCAGCTTTGGACTAGCGGGGGGTCCCAAAGAGACCCAGTACTTC
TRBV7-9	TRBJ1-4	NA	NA	CASSRAPHEKLFF	TGTGCCAGCAGTAGGGCCCCGCATGAAAAACTGTTTTTT
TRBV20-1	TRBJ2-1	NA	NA	CSARPAGRSSYNEQFF	TGCAGTGCTAGGCCGGCGGGTAGGAGCTCCTACAATGAGCAGTTCTTC
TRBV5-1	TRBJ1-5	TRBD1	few	CASSPGQGSNQPQHF	TGCGCCAGCAGCCCGGGACAGGGAAGCAATCAGCCCCAGCATTTT
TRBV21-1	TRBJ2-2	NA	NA	CASGDGGELFF	TGTGCCAGCGGGGACGGCGGGGAGCTGTTTTTT
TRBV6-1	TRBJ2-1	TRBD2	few	CASRGPTSGGGYNEQFF	TGTGCCAGCAGGGGACCGACTAGCGGGGGTGGATACAATGAGCAGTTCTTC